This TCR beta chain was identified during a study of patients and donors after allogeneic stem cell transplantation. This clonotype was seen a few times. TCRdb re-analysed the RT-PCR reads in MiXCR, keeping a single row per CDR3 protein. Seen here are hundreds of thousands of distinct CDR3 sequences, about a sixth observed once, and the top ten hold 7% to 7.5%. Germline V CDR1 and CDR2: SQVTM, ANQGSEA. There are 13 residues in the CDR3. After removal of 7 bases from V and 3 bases from J, the junction contained 7 bases not matched to a gene. The receptor comes from a human donor who was either an allogeneic HSCT recipient or a stem cell or donor lymphocyte infusion donor (not recorded which). It is not recorded whose cells these are; they may come from a transplant donor. The rearrangement joins TRBV29-1 to TRBJ1-2; 8 bases fit TRBD1. Specimen: blood, either unsorted or a sorted T cell fraction (not recorded which). CDR3 residues: CSAGQGGYYGYTF. DNA for the CDR3: TGCAGCGCCGGACAGGGAGGATACTATGGCTACACCTTC. The entire variable domain, with the rest obtained from reference TRBV29-1 and TRBJ1-2, is as follows: SAVISQKPSRDICQRGTSLTIQCQVDSQVTMMFWYRQQPGQSLTLIATANQGSEATYESGFVIDKFPISRPNLTFSTLTVSNMSPEDSSIYLCSAGQGGYYGYTFGSGTRLTVV.